The clone carrying this TCR beta chain was seen only a few times. What it recognizes is unknown. The germline gives CDR1 MDHEN, CDR2 SYDVKM. J was trimmed by 14 bases and V by 3 bases; bases with no gene match: 9. The CDR3 sequence is 13 residues long. This sample is part of a study of cytomegalovirus exposure and HLA in healthy donors. The PCR employed 60 Vbeta primers together with 13 Jbeta primers. The method was immunoSEQ multiplex PCR; TCRdb's version includes in-frame clones alone and lacks a portion of them. The table has more than 95,000 clones, around 10% seen once; the top ten hold roughly 5%. Study results and limitations: Sequence variants that were highly shared formed a cluster that was likely a sequencing artifact. A later analysis found TCR association rates differed by HLA locus, highest for DRB1 and lowest for HLA-C. Later analysis demonstrated an association between a missense DCLRE1C variant and TCR beta V- and J-gene trimming.

The sequencing input was PBMCs. The V and J genes are TRBV28 and TRBJ1-4; 7 nucleotides align to TRBD1. The source is a man in his forties or fifties in good health and CMV-seropositive. CDR3 loop: CASSFPPGQTLFF. CDR3 sequence (DNA): TGTGCCAGCAGTTTCCCCCCGGGACAGACGCTGTTTTTT.